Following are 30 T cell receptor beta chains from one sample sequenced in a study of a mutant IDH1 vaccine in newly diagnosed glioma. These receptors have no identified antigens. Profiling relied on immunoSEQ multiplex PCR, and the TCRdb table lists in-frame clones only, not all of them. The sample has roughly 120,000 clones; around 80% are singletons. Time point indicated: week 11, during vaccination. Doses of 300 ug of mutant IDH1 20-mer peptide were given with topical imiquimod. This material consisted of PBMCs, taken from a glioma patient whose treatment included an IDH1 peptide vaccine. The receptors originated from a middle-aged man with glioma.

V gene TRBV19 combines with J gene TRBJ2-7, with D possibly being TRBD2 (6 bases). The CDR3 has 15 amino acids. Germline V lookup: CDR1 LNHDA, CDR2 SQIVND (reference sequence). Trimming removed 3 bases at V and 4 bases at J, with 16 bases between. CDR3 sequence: CASSIGRGSGYEQYF. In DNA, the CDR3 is TGTGCCAGTAGTATCGGTCGGGGGAGTGGGTACGAGCAGTACTTC.

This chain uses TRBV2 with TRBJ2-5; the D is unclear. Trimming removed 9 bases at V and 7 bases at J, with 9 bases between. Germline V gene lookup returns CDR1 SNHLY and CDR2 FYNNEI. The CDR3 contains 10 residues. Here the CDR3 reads CARRTGTQYF. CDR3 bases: TGTGCCAGGCGGACGGGGACCCAGTACTTC.

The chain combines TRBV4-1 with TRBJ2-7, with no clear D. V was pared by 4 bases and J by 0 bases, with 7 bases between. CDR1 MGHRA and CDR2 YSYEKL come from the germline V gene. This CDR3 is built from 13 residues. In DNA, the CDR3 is TGCGCCAGCAGCCTTCCAGACTCCTACGAGCAGTACTTC. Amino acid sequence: CASSLPDSYEQYF.

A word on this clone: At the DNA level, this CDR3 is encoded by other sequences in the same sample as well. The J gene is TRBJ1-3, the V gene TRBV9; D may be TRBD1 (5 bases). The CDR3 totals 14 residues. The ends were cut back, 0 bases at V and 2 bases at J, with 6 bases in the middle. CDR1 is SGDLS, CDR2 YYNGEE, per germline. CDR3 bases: TGTGCCAGCAGCGTAGGGGGCACTGGAAACACCATATATTTT. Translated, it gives CASSVGGTGNTIYF.

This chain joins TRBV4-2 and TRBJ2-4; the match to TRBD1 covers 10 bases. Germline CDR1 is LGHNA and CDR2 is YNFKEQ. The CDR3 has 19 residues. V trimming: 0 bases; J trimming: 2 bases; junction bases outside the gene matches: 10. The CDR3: CASSQDRGTGDITKNIQYF. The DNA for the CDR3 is TGTGCCAGCAGCCAAGATCGAGGGACAGGGGACATTACCAAAAACATTCAGTACTTC.

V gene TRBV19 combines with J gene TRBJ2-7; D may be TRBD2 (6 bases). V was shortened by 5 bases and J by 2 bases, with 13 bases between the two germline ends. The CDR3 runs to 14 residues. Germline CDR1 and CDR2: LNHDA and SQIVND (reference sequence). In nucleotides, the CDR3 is TGTGCCAGTAGTGATGGCGGGACTCCCTACGAGCAGTACTTC. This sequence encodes CASSDGGTPYEQYF.

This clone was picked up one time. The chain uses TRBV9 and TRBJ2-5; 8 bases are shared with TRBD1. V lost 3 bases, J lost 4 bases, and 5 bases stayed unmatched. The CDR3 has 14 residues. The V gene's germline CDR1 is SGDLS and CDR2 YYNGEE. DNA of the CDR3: TGTGCCAGCAGCGACGACAGGGGCCGAGAGACCCAGTACTTC. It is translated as CASSDDRGRETQYF.

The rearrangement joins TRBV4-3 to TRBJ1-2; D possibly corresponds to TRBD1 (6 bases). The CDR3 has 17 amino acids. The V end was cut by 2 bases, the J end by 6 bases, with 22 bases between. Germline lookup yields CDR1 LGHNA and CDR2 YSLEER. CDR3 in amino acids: CASSQWPLGGAVDGYTF. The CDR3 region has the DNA TGCGCCAGCAGCCAATGGCCCCTGGGGGGGGCAGTCGATGGCTACACCTTC.

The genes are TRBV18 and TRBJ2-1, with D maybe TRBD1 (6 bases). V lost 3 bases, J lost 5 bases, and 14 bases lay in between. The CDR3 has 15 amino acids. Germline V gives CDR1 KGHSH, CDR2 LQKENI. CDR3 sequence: CASSPLAQGNNEQFF. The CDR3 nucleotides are TGTGCCAGCTCACCGCTGGCACAGGGAAACAATGAGCAGTTCTTC.

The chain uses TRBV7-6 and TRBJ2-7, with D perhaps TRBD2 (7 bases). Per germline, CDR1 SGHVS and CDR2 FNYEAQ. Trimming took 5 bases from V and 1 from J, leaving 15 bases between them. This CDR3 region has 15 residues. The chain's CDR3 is CASSPEGGYSYEQYF. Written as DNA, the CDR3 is TGTGCCAGCAGCCCAGAGGGGGGGTATTCCTACGAGCAGTACTTC.

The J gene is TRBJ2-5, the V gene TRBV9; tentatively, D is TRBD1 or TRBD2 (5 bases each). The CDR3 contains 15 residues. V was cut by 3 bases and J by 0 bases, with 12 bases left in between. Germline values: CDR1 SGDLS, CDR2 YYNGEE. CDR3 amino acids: CASSATGTDQETQYF. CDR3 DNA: TGTGCCAGCAGCGCAACCGGGACGGACCAAGAGACCCAGTACTTC.

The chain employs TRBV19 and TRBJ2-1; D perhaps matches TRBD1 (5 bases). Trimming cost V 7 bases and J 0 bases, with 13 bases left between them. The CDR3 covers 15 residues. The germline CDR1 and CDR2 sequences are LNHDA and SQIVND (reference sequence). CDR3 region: CASKLDRSSYNEQFF. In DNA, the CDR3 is TGTGCCAGTAAACTCGACAGAAGCTCCTACAATGAGCAGTTCTTC.

CDR3 coding DNA: TGTGCCAGCAGCCCGACAGGTGCTACCAATGAGCAGTTCTTC. Amino acid sequence: CASSPTGATNEQFF. V is TRBV5-4 and J is TRBJ2-1; possible D gene TRBD1, 6 bases. The CDR3 consists of 14 residues. Germline-derived CDR1 and CDR2 are SGHNT and YYREEE (reference sequence). Trimming pared 4 bases from V and 6 bases from J, leaving 14 bases between.

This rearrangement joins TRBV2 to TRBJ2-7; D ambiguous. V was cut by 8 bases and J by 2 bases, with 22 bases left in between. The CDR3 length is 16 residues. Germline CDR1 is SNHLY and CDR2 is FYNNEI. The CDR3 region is CASRERSGGSTYEQYF. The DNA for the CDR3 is TGTGCCAGCCGAGAACGAAGTGGCGGTTCAACCTACGAGCAGTACTTC.

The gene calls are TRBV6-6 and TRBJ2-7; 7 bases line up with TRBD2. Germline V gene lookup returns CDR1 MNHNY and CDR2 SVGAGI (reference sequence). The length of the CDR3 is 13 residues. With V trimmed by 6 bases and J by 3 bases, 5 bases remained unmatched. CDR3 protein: CASSAREGYEQYF. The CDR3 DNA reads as TGTGCCAGCAGCGCCAGGGAGGGCTACGAGCAGTACTTC.

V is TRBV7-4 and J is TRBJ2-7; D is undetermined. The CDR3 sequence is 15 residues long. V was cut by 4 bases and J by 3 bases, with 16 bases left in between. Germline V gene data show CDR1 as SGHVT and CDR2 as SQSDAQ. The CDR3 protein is CASSSSDTLNYEQYF. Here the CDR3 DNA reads TGTGCCAGCAGCTCCTCTGATACTCTAAACTACGAGCAGTACTTC. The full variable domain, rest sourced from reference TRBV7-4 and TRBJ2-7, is GAGVSQSPRYKVAKRGRDVALRCDSISGHVTLYWYRQTLGQGSEVLTYSQSDAQRDKSGRPSGRFSAERPERSVSTLKIQRTEQGDSAVYLCASSSSDTLNYEQYFGPGTRLTVT.

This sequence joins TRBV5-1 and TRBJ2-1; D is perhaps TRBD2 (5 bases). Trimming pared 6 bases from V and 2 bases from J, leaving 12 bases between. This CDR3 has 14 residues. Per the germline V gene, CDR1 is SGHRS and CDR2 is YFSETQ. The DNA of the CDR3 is TGCGCCAGCAACCACCCCGGGGCCTACAATGAGCAGTTCTTC. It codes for CASNHPGAYNEQFF.

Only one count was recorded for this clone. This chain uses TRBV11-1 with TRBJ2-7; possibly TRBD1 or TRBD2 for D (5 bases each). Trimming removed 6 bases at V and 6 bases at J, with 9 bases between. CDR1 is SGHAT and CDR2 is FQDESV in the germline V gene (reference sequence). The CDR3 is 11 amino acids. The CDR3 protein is CASRRGSEQYF. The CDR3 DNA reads TGTGCCAGCAGGAGGGGTTCCGAGCAGTACTTC. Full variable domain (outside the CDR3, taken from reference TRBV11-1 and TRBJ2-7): EAEVAQSPRYKITEKSQAVAFWCDPISGHATLYWYRQILGQGPELLVQFQDESVVDDSQLPKDRFSAERLKGVDSTLKIQPAELGDSAMYLCASRRGSEQYFGPGTRLTVT.

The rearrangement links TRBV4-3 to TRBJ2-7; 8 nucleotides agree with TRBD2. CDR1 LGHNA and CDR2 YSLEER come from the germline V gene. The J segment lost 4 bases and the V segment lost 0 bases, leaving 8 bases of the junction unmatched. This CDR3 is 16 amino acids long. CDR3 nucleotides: TGCGCCAGCAGCCAAGATCGCGGGGGGCCCTCATACGAGCAGTACTTC. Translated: CASSQDRGGPSYEQYF.

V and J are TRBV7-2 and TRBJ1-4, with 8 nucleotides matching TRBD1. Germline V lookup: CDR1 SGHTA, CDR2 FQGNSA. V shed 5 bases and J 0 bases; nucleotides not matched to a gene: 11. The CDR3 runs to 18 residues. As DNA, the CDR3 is TGTGCCAGCAGCCCGGACAGGGTCTCAGTAGCAACTAATGAAAAACTGTTTTTT. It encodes CASSPDRVSVATNEKLFF.

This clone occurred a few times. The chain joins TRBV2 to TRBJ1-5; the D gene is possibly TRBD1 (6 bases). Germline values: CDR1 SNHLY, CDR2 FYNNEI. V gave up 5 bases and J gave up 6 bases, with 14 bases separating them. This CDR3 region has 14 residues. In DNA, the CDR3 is TGTGCCAGCAGTTACGGAGGGGGGGGTCAGCCCCAGCATTTT. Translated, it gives CASSYGGGGQPQHF.

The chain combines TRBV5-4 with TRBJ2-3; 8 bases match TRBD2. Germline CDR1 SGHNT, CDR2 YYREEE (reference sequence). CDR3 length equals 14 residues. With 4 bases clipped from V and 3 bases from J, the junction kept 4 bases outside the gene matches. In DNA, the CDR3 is TGTGCCAGCAGCAGCGGGAGTCTGACAGATACGCAGTATTTT. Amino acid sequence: CASSSGSLTDTQYF.

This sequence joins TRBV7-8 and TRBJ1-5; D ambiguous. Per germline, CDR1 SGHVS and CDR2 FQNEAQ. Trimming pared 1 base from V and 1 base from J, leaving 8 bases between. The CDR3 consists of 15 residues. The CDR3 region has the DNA TGTGCCAGCAGCTTAGTAAGAGTCAGCAATCAGCCCCAGCATTTT. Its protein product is CASSLVRVSNQPQHF.

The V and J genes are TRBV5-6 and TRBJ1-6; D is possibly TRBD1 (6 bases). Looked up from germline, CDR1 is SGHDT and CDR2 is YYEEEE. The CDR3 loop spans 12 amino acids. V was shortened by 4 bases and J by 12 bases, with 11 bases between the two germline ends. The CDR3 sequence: CASSLRGGPLHF. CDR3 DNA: TGTGCCAGCAGCCTGAGGGGGGGACCCCTCCACTTT.

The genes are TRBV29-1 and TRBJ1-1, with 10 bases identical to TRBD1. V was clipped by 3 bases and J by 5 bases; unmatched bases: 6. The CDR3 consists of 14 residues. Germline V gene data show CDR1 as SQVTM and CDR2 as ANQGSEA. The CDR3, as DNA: TGCAGCGTTGAGACAGGGGGCGCGGGGACTGAAGCTTTCTTT. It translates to CSVETGGAGTEAFF.

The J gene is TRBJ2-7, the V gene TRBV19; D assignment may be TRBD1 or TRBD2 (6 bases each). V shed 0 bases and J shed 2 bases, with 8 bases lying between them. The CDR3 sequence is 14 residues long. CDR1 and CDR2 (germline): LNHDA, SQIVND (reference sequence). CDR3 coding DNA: TGTGCCAGTAGTATAGAGGGGGGCGCCTACGAGCAGTACTTC. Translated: CASSIEGGAYEQYF.

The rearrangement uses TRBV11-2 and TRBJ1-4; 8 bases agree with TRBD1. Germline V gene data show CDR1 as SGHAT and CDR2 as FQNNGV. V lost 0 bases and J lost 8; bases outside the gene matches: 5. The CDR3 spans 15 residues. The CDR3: CASSLDGTGGEKLFF. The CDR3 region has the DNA TGTGCCAGCAGCTTAGACGGGACAGGTGGAGAAAAACTGTTTTTT.

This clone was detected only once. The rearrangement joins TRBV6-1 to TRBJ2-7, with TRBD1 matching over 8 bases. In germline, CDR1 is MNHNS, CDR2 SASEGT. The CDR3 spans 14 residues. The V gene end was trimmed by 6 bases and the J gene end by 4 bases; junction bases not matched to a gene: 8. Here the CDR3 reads CASRRQGTDYEQYF. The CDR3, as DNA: TGTGCCAGCAGGAGACAGGGGACCGATTACGAGCAGTACTTC.

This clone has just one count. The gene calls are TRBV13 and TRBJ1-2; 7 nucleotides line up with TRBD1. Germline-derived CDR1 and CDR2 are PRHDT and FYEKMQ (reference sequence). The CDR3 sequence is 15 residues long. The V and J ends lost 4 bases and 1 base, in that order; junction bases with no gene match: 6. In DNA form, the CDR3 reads TGTGCCAGCAGCTCCAACGGACAGGATAACTATGGCTACACCTTC. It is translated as CASSSNGQDNYGYTF.

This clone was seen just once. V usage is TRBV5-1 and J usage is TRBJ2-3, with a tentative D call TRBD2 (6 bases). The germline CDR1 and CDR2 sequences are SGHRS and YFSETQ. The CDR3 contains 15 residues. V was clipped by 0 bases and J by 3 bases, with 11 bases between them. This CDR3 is CASSLDGTGTDTQYF. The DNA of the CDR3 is TGCGCCAGCAGCTTGGATGGGACTGGGACAGATACGCAGTATTTT.